A single sample gave rise to the 9 T cell receptor beta chains below, sequenced in a study of blood T cell repertoires in COVID-19. The data were produced by immunoSEQ multiplex PCR, yet TCRdb's version contains in-frame clones alone and is incomplete. The table has some 150,000 clones, around 86% seen once. Sequencing was done on a sample of peripheral blood. All receptors come from a middle-aged man with active COVID-19.

V usage is TRBV30 and J usage is TRBJ2-2; 12 bases align to TRBD2. The CDR3 contains 18 residues. The germline CDR1 and CDR2 sequences are GTSNPN and SVGIG (reference sequence). V trimming: 5 bases; J trimming: 4 bases; junction bases outside the gene matches: 14. CDR3 DNA: TGTGCCTGGGATACTTGGACTAGCGGGGAAGGAGGCACCGGGGAGCTGTTTTTT. As protein: CAWDTWTSGEGGTGELFF.

This chain's CDR3 is CASSLVGSDGYTF. CDR3 bases: TGTGCCAGCAGCTTGGTCGGGAGCGATGGCTACACCTTC. V usage is TRBV5-6 and J usage is TRBJ1-2; D ambiguous. Trimming took 0 bases from V and 6 from J, leaving 9 bases between them. This CDR3 contains 13 residues. Germline V gene sequence: CDR1 SGHDT, CDR2 YYEEEE.

This chain uses TRBV3-1 (or the pseudogene TRBV3-2) with TRBJ1-5; tentatively, D is TRBD1 (5 bases). The CDR3 is 15 residues long. The V gene's germline CDR1 is LGHDT and CDR2 YNNKEL (reference sequence). The germline V and J ends were trimmed by 0 bases and 2 bases, with 8 bases remaining between them. CDR3 protein: CASSQDRDCNQPQHF. CDR3 sequence (DNA): TGTGCCAGCAGCCAAGACAGGGATTGCAATCAGCCCCAGCATTTT.

The V call is TRBV18, the J call TRBJ1-6, with D hard to call. Germline V gives CDR1 KGHSH, CDR2 LQKENI. The CDR3 sequence is 14 residues long. Trimming shortened V by 2 bases and J by 9 bases, and 11 bases separated the two germline ends. The CDR3 loop is CASSPEEIPSPLHF. The CDR3 DNA is TGTGCCAGCTCACCAGAGGAAATCCCTTCACCCCTCCACTTT.

This clone showed up just a few times. In DNA form, the CDR3 reads TGTGCCAGTAAGGGACAGGGGAACACTGAAGCTTTCTTT. Amino acids: CASKGQGNTEAFF. The chain couples TRBV19 to TRBJ1-1, with TRBD1 matching 9 bases. CDR1 LNHDA and CDR2 SQIVND come from the germline V gene (reference sequence). This CDR3 has 13 amino acids. Trimming took 7 bases from V and 1 from J; bases not matched to a gene: 1.

The DNA of the CDR3 is TGTGCCAGCTCACCCGGACAGCCCTTCACTGAAGCTTTCTTT. Its protein product is CASSPGQPFTEAFF. This chain uses TRBV18 with TRBJ1-1, with D maybe TRBD1 (6 bases). CDR3 length: 14 residues. CDR1 is KGHSH, CDR2 LQKENI, per germline. With 3 bases removed from V and 4 bases from J, the gap between germline ends came to 12 bases.

This clone has more than one count but fewer than ten. The genes are TRBV7-2 and TRBJ1-4; 7 nucleotides match TRBD1. CDR1 is SGHTA, CDR2 FQGNSA, per germline. This CDR3 spans 15 amino acids. J gave up 6 bases and V 4 bases, and 8 bases lay outside the gene matches. The CDR3: CASSSTNRGDEKLFF. The CDR3 nucleotides read TGTGCCAGCAGCTCTACGAACAGGGGAGATGAAAAACTGTTTTTT.

CDR3 sequence (DNA): TGTGCCAGCAGTCGGGACAGCTTGAATGAAAAACTGTTTTTT. It translates to CASSRDSLNEKLFF. The chain joins TRBV3-1 (or the pseudogene TRBV3-2) to TRBJ1-4; TRBD1 agrees at 7 bases. The CDR3 totals 14 residues. The V and J ends lost 6 bases and 5 bases, in that order; junction bases with no gene match: 6. Germline CDR1 and CDR2: LGHDT and YNNKEL (reference sequence).

The J gene is TRBJ2-7, the V gene TRBV9, with D possibly matching TRBD1 (5 bases). CDR1 and CDR2 from the germline V gene are SGDLS and YYNGEE. V was clipped by 3 bases and J by 2 bases, with 21 bases between them. The CDR3 is made up of 17 amino acids. The CDR3 here is CASSGIRGSGHPYEQYF. CDR3 nucleotides: TGTGCCAGCAGCGGTATAAGGGGCTCAGGACATCCCTACGAGCAGTACTTC.